This T cell receptor beta chain was sequenced during a study of blood T cell repertoires in COVID-19. In the study overall: Specimens from acute and convalescent COVID-19 originated in the United States, Italy and Spain. The cDNA or gDNA used as material had been derived from T cells, B-cell-depleted T cells, or PBMCs.

In the original processing: Reference gene primers were amplified, and this amplification served to estimate nucleated cell counts. The protocol was immunoSEQ multiplex PCR, while the TCRdb copy is restricted to in-frame clones and leaves out a portion. Clonal size and the V and J genes are those of that table, whereas D and trimming came from the DNA. The sample lists around 180,000 clones, 88% occurring once. V was pared by 2 bases and J by 11 bases, with 10 bases between. In germline, CDR1 is ENHRY, CDR2 SYGVKD. The CDR3 contains 12 residues. Material: peripheral blood. The receptor's source is a woman between 25 and 40 years old with acute or convalescent COVID-19. The chain employs TRBV10-3 and TRBJ1-5; weak D call: TRBD1 (5 bases). The CDR3 DNA follows: TGTGCCATCAGTGAGACCAGGGCAACCCAGCATTTT. Protein sequence: CAISETRATQHF.